The T cell receptor (beta chain) described here comes from a study of cytomegalovirus exposure and HLA in healthy donors. About the research overall: A subsequent analysis stated that the roughly 130 validation repertoires were run on the same platform as the 650 to 850 first-cohort repertoires. Study-wide results and limits: In vitro assays verified that three CMV-associated chains recognized CMV antigens specifically. Generally TCR sequences proved uncommon, though certain public TCRs appeared in numerous donors. The study labeled fewer than 200 TCR beta chains cytomegalovirus-associated.

CDR3 length: 14 amino acids. The V end was cut by 6 bases, the J end by 5 bases, with 14 bases between. Per germline, CDR1 MDHEN and CDR2 SYDVKM. Some clones are missing from TCRdb's copy, which holds only in-frame ones; the method was immunoSEQ multiplex PCR. The sample carries under 200,000 clones, roughly 90% recorded once. This clone showed up just a few times. As yet, its antigen is unknown. This TCR was recovered from a woman aged 18-29 years in good health and CMV-seropositive. This chain joins TRBV28 and TRBJ1-5, with D possibly matching TRBD1 (5 bases). The sequencing sample was made of PBMCs. This chain's CDR3 is CASRPGTGDQPQHF. CDR3 nucleotides: TGTGCCAGCAGACCTGGGACGGGAGATCAGCCCCAGCATTTT.